This TCR beta chain was sequenced during a study of T cell responses to AZD1222 COVID-19 vaccine. Profiling relied on immunoSEQ multiplex PCR, and the TCRdb table lists in-frame clones only, not all of them. This repertoire shows 95,000 to 150,000 clones, over 85% found once; its top ten account for 3.5% to 4.5%. Trimming shortened V by 1 base and J by 4 bases, and 10 bases separated the two germline ends. Germline V gives CDR1 SNHLY, CDR2 FYNNEI. The CDR3 contains 14 residues. Here the sequenced sample was peripheral blood, taken on day 0 of AZD1222 vaccination. The clonotype was recovered from an adult in good health. V is TRBV2 and J is TRBJ1-2; D possibly corresponds to TRBD1 (6 bases). CDR3 DNA: TGTGCCAGCAGTGAAGACGGCAGGGGCTATGGCTACACCTTC. It translates to CASSEDGRGYGYTF. The full variable domain, with the rest looked up from reference TRBV2 and TRBJ1-2, is EPEVTQTPSHQVTQMGQEVILRCVPISNHLYFYWYRQILGQKVEFLVSFYNNEISEKSEIFDDQFSVERPDGSNFTLKIRSTKLEDSAMYFCASSEDGRGYGYTFGSGTRLTVV.